This TCR beta chain was profiled in a study of metastatic and nonmetastatic thyroid tumors. Study background: Samples came from malignant and benign thyroid patients, and repertoires were compared across blood and tumor or nodule tissue.

Study-wide findings and caveats: A significant increase in TCR beta diversity was reportedly seen in malignant thyroid tumors relative to benign nodules, in blood and tumor.

As processed by the authors: It was from CDR3 differences across clinicopathological groups that a distant-metastasis classifier for papillary thyroid cancer was built. TCRdb re-clonotyped the PCR reads through MiXCR. For this entry, the V and J calls and clone size follow TCRdb and not the study's own pipeline. This sample has about 25,000 clones, with about 20% found just once. All patients were treatment-naive before thyroid surgery. CDR1 and CDR2 from the germline V gene are ENHRY and SYGVKD. CDR3 size: 16 residues. Trimming cost V 2 bases and J 4 bases, with 14 bases left between them. On this clone: Its antigen is undetermined.

This receptor was taken from a female donor with papillary thyroid cancer or a benign thyroid nodule (not recorded which). Some clones in this sample may be carry-over from other donors' samples. The material sequenced was adjacent normal tissue. The rearrangement joins TRBV10-3 to TRBJ2-2; the D is unclear. For the CDR3, the DNA is TGTGCCATCAGTGAGGACCGCCGGGCAACCACCGGGGAGCTGTTTTTT. Protein sequence: CAISEDRRATTGELFF.